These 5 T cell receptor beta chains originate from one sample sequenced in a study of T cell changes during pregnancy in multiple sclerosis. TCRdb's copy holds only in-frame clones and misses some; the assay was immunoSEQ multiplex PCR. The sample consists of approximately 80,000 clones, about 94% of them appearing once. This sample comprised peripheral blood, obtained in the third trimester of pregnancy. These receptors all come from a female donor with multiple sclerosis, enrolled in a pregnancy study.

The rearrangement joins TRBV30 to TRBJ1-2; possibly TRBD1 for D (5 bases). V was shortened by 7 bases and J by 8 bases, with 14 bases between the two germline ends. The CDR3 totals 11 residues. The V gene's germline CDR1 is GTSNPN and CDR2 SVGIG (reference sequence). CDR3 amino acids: CASGREGGYTF. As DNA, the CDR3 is TGTGCCTCCGGCAGGGAAGGCGGCTACACCTTC.

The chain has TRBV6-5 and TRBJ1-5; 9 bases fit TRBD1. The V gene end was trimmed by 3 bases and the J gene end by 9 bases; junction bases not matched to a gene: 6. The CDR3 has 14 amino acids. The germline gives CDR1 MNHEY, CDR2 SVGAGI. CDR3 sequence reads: CASSYSGTGTPQHF. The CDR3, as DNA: TGTGCCAGCAGTTATTCCGGGACAGGGACGCCCCAGCATTTT.

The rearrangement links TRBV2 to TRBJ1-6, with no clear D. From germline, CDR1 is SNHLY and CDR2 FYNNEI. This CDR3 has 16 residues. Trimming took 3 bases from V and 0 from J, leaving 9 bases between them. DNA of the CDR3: TGTGCCAGCAGTGACAGGTCCAGCTCCTATAATTCACCCCTCCACTTT. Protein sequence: CASSDRSSSYNSPLHF.

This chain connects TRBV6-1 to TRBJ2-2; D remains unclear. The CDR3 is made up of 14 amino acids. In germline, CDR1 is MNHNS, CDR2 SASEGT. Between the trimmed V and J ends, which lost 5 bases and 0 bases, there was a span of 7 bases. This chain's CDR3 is CASSMTPNTGELFF. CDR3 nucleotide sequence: TGTGCCAGCAGTATGACACCGAACACCGGGGAGCTGTTTTTT.

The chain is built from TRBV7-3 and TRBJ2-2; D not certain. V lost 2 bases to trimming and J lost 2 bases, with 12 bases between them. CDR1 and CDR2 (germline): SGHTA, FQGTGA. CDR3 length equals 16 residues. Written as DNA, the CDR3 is TGTGCCAGCAGCTTATTCTTGTCGACAAACACCGGGGAGCTGTTTTTT. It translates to CASSLFLSTNTGELFF.